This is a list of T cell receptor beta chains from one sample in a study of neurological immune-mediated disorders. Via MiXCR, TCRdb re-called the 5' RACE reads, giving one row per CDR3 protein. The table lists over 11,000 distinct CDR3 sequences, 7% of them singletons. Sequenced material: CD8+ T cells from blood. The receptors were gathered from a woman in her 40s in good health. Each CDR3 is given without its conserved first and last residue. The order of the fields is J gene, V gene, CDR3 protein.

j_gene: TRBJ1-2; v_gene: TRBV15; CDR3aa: ATSRGGTGRGYT
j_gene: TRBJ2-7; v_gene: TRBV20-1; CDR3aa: SAQKHQGGSYEQY
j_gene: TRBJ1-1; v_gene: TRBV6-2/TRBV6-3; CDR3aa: ASSSQGLGTEAF
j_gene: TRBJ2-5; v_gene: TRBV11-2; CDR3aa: ASSYGIGFSGNGETQY
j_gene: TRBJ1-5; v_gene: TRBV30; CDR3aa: AWSSTGINQPQH
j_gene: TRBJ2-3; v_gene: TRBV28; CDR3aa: ASSSTGGTQY
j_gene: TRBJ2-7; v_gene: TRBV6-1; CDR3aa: ASSDKLAAGVGEQY
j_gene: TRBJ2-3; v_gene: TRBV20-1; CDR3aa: SARDRRVGTDTQY
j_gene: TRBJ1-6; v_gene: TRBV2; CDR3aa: AVPQGRNSPLH
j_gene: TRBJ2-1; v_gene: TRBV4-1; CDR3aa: ASSQSSTGLNEQF
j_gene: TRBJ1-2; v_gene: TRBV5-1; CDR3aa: ASSLVLPGNGYT
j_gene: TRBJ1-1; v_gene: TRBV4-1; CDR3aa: ASSLPNGNTEAF
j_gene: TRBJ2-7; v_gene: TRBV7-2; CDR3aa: ASSFRGGLPNEQY
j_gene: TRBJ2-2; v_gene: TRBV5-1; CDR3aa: ASSFAAGPTGELF
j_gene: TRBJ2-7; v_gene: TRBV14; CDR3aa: ASSQGSSGAYEQY
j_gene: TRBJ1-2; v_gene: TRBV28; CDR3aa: ASSFGVAYGYT
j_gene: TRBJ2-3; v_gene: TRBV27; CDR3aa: ASAIPGLAGGGTQY
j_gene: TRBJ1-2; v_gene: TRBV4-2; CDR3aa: ASSQNRDGYT
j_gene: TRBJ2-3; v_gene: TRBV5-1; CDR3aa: ASSLVGAGAPVDTQY
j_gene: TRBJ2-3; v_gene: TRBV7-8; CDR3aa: ASSSGVADTDTQY
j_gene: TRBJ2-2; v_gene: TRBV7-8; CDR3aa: ASSLGGGAGGELF
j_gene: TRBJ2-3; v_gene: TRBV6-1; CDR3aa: ASSEVVSGGLTDTQY
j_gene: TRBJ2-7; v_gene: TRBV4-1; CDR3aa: ASSRRQETYEQY